Shown below are 3 T cell receptor beta chains from a single sample sequenced in a study of cytotoxic CD8 clonotypes in ibrutinib-treated CLL. TCRdb keeps only in-frame clones here, not all; method: immunoSEQ multiplex PCR. The sample has 150,000 or so clones, approximately 90% seen once; the top ten hold 3% to 3.5%. The input for sequencing was PBMCs, taken at disease progression, from a patient treated with ibrutinib. The source of these receptors is a human donor with chronic lymphocytic leukemia.

This sequence joins TRBV19 and TRBJ1-5; TRBD1 agrees at 10 bases. V dropped 8 bases and J dropped 6; count of bases not matched to a gene: 16. The CDR3 covers 17 residues. CDR1 and CDR2 (germline): LNHDA, SQIVND (reference sequence). CDR3 residues: CASSSQRTGGVTQPQHF. In nucleotides, the CDR3 is TGTGCCAGTTCTAGTCAAAGGACAGGGGGAGTGACTCAGCCCCAGCATTTT.

The chain recombines TRBV19 with TRBJ2-7; a possible D gene is TRBD1 (6 bases). The CDR3 runs to 15 residues. Germline values: CDR1 LNHDA, CDR2 SQIVND (reference sequence). V was clipped by 5 bases and J by 3 bases, with 17 bases between them. The DNA for the CDR3 is TGTGCCAGTAGTCCCTCGGACAGCACCCTCTACGAGCAGTACTTC. It encodes CASSPSDSTLYEQYF.

The chain joins TRBV5-1 to TRBJ2-4; D is undetermined. Germline CDR1 reads SGHRS; CDR2 reads YFSETQ. The length of the CDR3 is 17 residues. Trimming shortened V by 0 bases and J by 0 bases, and 13 bases separated the two germline ends. The chain's CDR3 is CASSLGPVAIAKNIQYF. The CDR3 DNA follows: TGCGCCAGCAGCTTGGGCCCCGTTGCAATAGCCAAAAACATTCAGTACTTC.